Listed here are 8 T cell receptor beta chains from one sample, sequenced in a study of blood T cell repertoires in COVID-19. The protocol was immunoSEQ multiplex PCR, while the TCRdb copy is restricted to in-frame clones and leaves out a portion. The data show hundreds of thousands of clones, approximately 89% seen once. Sequenced input: peripheral blood. These receptor sequences come from a woman in her sixties who had recovered from COVID-19.

The chain uses TRBV19 and TRBJ2-5, with 8 bases aligning to TRBD1. CDR3 length: 12 amino acids. CDR1 is LNHDA and CDR2 is SQIVND in the germline V gene (reference sequence). V was clipped by 10 bases and J by 3 bases; unmatched bases: 4. The CDR3 DNA is TGTGCCACCGTGGACAGGGAAGAGACCCAGTACTTC. It yields the protein CATVDREETQYF.

The J gene is TRBJ1-1, the V gene TRBV11-3; no clear D. This CDR3 comprises 13 residues. Trimming stripped 0 bases from V and 5 bases from J, with 7 bases between. Germline values: CDR1 SGHNT, CDR2 YENEEA. The CDR3 is CASSLESGTEAFF. The CDR3 DNA reads TGTGCCAGCAGCTTAGAAAGCGGGACTGAAGCTTTCTTT.

As for this clone: One junction end does not reproduce the germline sequence, and a read error may be involved. The chain carries TRBV7-7 and TRBJ2-3; 8 nucleotides align to TRBD2. The germline CDR1 and CDR2 sequences are SSHAT and FNYEAQ (reference sequence). The CDR3 length is 15 residues. The CDR3 nucleotides read TGTGCTAGCAGCTTGGGCGGGGGGCCCACAGATACGCAGTATTTT. Protein sequence: CASSLGGGPTDTQYF.

The chain has TRBV6-5 and TRBJ1-1; TRBD1 matches 10 bases. The CDR3 extends over 12 amino acids. J was trimmed by 12 bases and V by 5 bases; bases with no gene match: 6. Germline V CDR1 and CDR2: MNHEY, SVGAGI. The CDR3 DNA reads as TGTGCCAGCAGTACCGGACAGGGGGAAACTTTCTTT. Residues: CASSTGQGETFF.

CDR3 nucleotide sequence: TGCGCCAGCAGTCAAGAGGGTGGGGAGACCCAGTACTTC. Translated: CASSQEGGETQYF. The chain carries TRBV23-1 and TRBJ2-5; perhaps TRBD2 as D (5 bases). Being an ORF, TRBV23-1 has a function that is uncertain. V lost 2 bases, J lost 5 bases, and 9 bases lay in between. This CDR3 is 13 amino acids long.

The J gene is TRBJ2-7, the V gene TRBV5-1; 12 nucleotides match TRBD2. J lost 2 bases, V lost 6 bases, and 6 bases had no gene match. There are 15 residues in the CDR3. Germline CDR1 SGHRS, CDR2 YFSETQ. In DNA form, the CDR3 reads TGCGCCAGCACCTCACTAGCGGGGGGTACCTACGAGCAGTACTTC. Encoded protein: CASTSLAGGTYEQYF.

This clone was seen a handful of times. The rearrangement uses TRBV6-6 and TRBJ2-7; 8 bases are a match to TRBD1. The V gene end was trimmed by 6 bases and the J gene end by 7 bases; junction bases not matched to a gene: 8. CDR1 and CDR2 from the germline V gene are MNHNY and SVGAGI (reference sequence). The CDR3 sequence is 13 residues long. CDR3 region: CASSSGQGREQYF. The DNA of the CDR3 is TGTGCCAGCAGCTCCGGACAGGGAAGGGAGCAGTACTTC.

The chain is built from TRBV5-4 and TRBJ1-1, with TRBD1 matching 7 bases. CDR1 SGHNT and CDR2 YYREEE come from the germline V gene (reference sequence). V was clipped by 4 bases and J by 1 base; unmatched bases: 4. This CDR3 has 14 amino acids. This CDR3 is CASSARTGNTEAFF. In DNA form, the CDR3 reads TGTGCCAGCAGCGCCAGGACAGGGAACACTGAAGCTTTCTTT.